The 14 T cell receptor beta chains listed next were all sequenced from one sample in a study of CD8 T cells in ankylosing spondylitis. Study-level results: Several highly homologous variants formed a TCR beta motif that appeared characteristic of ankylosing spondylitis blood.

No antigen is known for these receptors. In TCRdb, the 5' RACE reads were re-called with MiXCR into one record per CDR3 protein. This table holds 750,000 to 850,000 distinct CDR3 sequences, 10% to 15% found once. The specimen sequenced was blood, either unsorted or a sorted T cell fraction (not recorded which). The receptors stem from a male donor with ankylosing spondylitis.

In this sample, this clonotype turned up a few times. The chain uses TRBV5-1 and TRBJ1-1; D uncertain. Trimming stripped 2 bases from V and 8 bases from J, with 13 bases between. Looked up from germline, CDR1 is SGHRS and CDR2 is YFSETQ. The CDR3 has 13 amino acids. This CDR3 is CASSFGPQAEAFF. CDR3 nucleotide sequence: TGCGCCAGCAGCTTTGGGCCTCAAGCGGAAGCTTTCTTT. The variable domain in full, with the rest retrieved from reference TRBV5-1 and TRBJ1-1, is KAGVTQTPRYLIKTRGQQVTLSCSPISGHRSVSWYQQTPGQGLQFLFEYFSETQRNKGNFPGRFSGRQFSNSRSEMNVSTLELGDSALYLCASSFGPQAEAFFGQGTRLTVV.

The chain combines TRBV12-3 or TRBV12-4 with TRBJ2-1, with 16 bases identical to TRBD2. The CDR3 spans 18 residues. V lost 5 bases to trimming and J lost 0 bases; unmatched junction nucleotides: 4. The CDR3: CASSGTSGRARSYNEQFF. CDR3 nucleotide sequence: TGTGCCAGCAGTGGGACTAGCGGGAGGGCCCGCTCCTACAATGAGCAGTTCTTC.

J is TRBJ2-7 and V is TRBV4-3; D is ambiguous. Trimming took off 4 bases at V and 4 bases at J, with 17 bases between the two ends. The CDR3 loop spans 15 amino acids. The germline V gene has CDR1 LGHNA and CDR2 YSLEER. For the CDR3, the DNA is TGCGCCAGCAGCCGGTCACGGATGGAAGGGTACGAGCAGTACTTC. Amino acids: CASSRSRMEGYEQYF.

This clonotype has only a few counts. The chain has TRBV20-1 and TRBJ2-2; the D is unclear. V was pared by 0 bases and J by 7 bases, with 15 bases between. Germline V gives CDR1 DFQATT, CDR2 SNEGSKA (reference sequence). This CDR3 is built from 15 residues. CDR3 region: CSARDLRRSRGELFF. As DNA, the CDR3 is TGCAGTGCTAGAGATTTACGCAGGTCCCGCGGGGAGCTGTTTTTT.

This chain links TRBV29-1 with TRBJ2-7; D possibly matches TRBD1 or TRBD2 (5 bases each). The ends were cut back, 3 bases at V and 6 bases at J, with 15 bases in the middle. The CDR3 contains 13 residues. Per the germline V gene, CDR1 is SQVTM and CDR2 is ANQGSEA. The CDR3 DNA follows: TGCAGCGTTGATTACGGGGCCCCTCGCGAGCAGTACTTC. Translating it yields CSVDYGAPREQYF.

CDR3 DNA: TGTGCCAGCAGTGACGAAGGGAATAAACTGTTTTTT. This encodes CASSDEGNKLFF. This chain uses TRBV6-4 with TRBJ1-4; D call uncertain. V was trimmed by 2 bases and J by 11 bases, leaving 9 bases between them. Germline V gene data show CDR1 as MRHNA and CDR2 as SNTAGT. The CDR3 is 12 amino acids.

This clonotype was seen repeatedly, ten times or more. The V and J genes are TRBV5-1 and TRBJ1-1, with unresolved D. Germline V gene sequence: CDR1 SGHRS, CDR2 YFSETQ. The CDR3 sequence is 16 residues long. The germline V and J ends were trimmed by 4 bases and 0 bases, with 16 bases remaining between them. CDR3 sequence: CASSQDPAGMNTEAFF. The CDR3, as DNA: TGCGCCAGCAGCCAGGACCCGGCAGGCATGAACACTGAAGCTTTCTTT. Based on the CDR3 plus reference TRBV5-1 and TRBJ1-1, the full variable domain is KAGVTQTPRYLIKTRGQQVTLSCSPISGHRSVSWYQQTPGQGLQFLFEYFSETQRNKGNFPGRFSGRQFSNSRSEMNVSTLELGDSALYLCASSQDPAGMNTEAFFGQGTRLTVV.

The chain has TRBV20-1 and TRBJ1-5; unclear D gene. Germline CDR1 reads DFQATT; CDR2 reads SNEGSKA (reference sequence). V gave up 1 base and J gave up 5 bases, with 12 bases separating them. The CDR3 runs 14 residues. The CDR3 DNA reads as TGCAGTGCTAGAGTCCCGCAAGACGATCAGCCCCAGCATTTT. Residues: CSARVPQDDQPQHF.

This clonotype was picked up a small number of times. The rearrangement joins TRBV4-3 to TRBJ1-2, with 8 bases that match TRBD1. Germline values: CDR1 LGHNA, CDR2 YSLEER. The CDR3 sequence is 15 residues long. V shed 2 bases and J 0 bases; nucleotides not matched to a gene: 2. The DNA of the CDR3 is TGCGCCAGCAGCCAAAAGACAGGGGCTAACTATGGCTACACCTTC. Translated: CASSQKTGANYGYTF.

This clonotype was counted a few times. The V call is TRBV28, the J call TRBJ1-1, with D unresolved. The CDR3 sequence is 14 residues long. Trimming took 3 bases from V and 1 from J, leaving 9 bases between them. From germline, CDR1 is MDHEN and CDR2 SYDVKM. The CDR3 spells CASSFGSPNTEAFF. In nucleotides, the CDR3 is TGTGCCAGCAGTTTTGGCAGTCCGAACACTGAAGCTTTCTTT.

This clonotype was seen a handful of times. The rearrangement joins TRBV14 to TRBJ2-3; no clear D gene. Germline-derived CDR1 and CDR2 are SGHDN and FVKESK. The CDR3 length is 11 residues. Trimming removed 3 bases from V and 5 bases from J, with 3 bases in between. The CDR3 reads CASSHGDTQYF. In nucleotides, the CDR3 is TGTGCCAGCAGCCATGGAGATACGCAGTATTTT.

The chain uses TRBV7-8 and TRBJ2-7; weak D call: TRBD2 (6 bases). Germline CDR1 is SGHVS and CDR2 is FQNEAQ. This CDR3 comprises 15 residues. V gave up 6 bases and J gave up 0 bases, with 15 bases separating them. The CDR3 spells CASSQIGTVSYEQYF. The CDR3 DNA sequence: TGTGCCAGCAGTCAGATAGGGACTGTCTCCTACGAGCAGTACTTC. Filled out from reference TRBV7-8 and TRBJ2-7, the complete variable domain reads GAGVSQSPRYKVAKRGQDVALRCDPISGHVSLFWYQQALGQGPEFLTYFQNEAQLDKSGLPSDRFFAERPEGSVSTLKIQRTQQEDSAVYLCASSQIGTVSYEQYFGPGTRLTVT.

This clonotype was seen ten or more times. The chain carries TRBV20-1 and TRBJ2-2; tentatively, D is TRBD1 or TRBD2 (5 bases each). This CDR3 spans 13 amino acids. Germline-derived CDR1 and CDR2 are DFQATT and SNEGSKA (reference sequence). V gave up 4 bases and J gave up 6 bases, with 12 bases separating them. For the CDR3, the DNA is TGCAGTGCTAAGGGAGACAGTGCCGGGGAGCTGTTTTTT. Residues: CSAKGDSAGELFF.

This clonotype was recorded a few times. The chain is built from TRBV5-1 and TRBJ1-1; D is ambiguous. V shed 5 bases and J shed 0 bases, with 8 bases lying between them. The germline CDR1 and CDR2 sequences are SGHRS and YFSETQ. The CDR3 is 13 amino acids. The CDR3 protein is CASSIDMNTEAFF. CDR3 DNA sequence: TGCGCCAGCAGTATAGACATGAACACTGAAGCTTTCTTT.